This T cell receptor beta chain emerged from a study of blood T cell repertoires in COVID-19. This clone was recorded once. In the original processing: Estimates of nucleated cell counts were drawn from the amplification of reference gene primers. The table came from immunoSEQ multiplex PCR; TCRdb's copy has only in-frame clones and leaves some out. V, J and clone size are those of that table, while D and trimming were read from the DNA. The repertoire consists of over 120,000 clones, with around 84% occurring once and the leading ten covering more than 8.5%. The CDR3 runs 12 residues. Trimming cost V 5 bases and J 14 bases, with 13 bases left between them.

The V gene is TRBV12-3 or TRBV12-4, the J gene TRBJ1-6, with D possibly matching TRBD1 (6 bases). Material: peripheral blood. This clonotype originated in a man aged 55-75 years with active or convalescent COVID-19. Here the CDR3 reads CASSPGERALHF. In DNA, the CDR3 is TGTGCCAGCAGTCCAGGGGAGAGGGCCCTCCACTTT.